This T cell receptor beta chain was observed in a study of tumor T cells in aggressive B-cell lymphoma. Assay used: immunoSEQ multiplex PCR; TCRdb lists only in-frame clones, some missing. The sample lists a few thousand clones, 85% to 95% occurring once. The CDR3 consists of 13 residues. Trimming stripped 4 bases from V and 4 bases from J, with 11 bases between. Germline V gene lookup returns CDR1 SNHLY and CDR2 FYNNEI. This receptor was identified in an adult with diffuse large B cell lymphoma. Material: tumor tissue. The gene calls are TRBV2 and TRBJ2-7; D remains ambiguous. CDR3 sequence: CASSAITKYEQYF. DNA of the CDR3: TGTGCCAGCAGTGCTATCACGAAATACGAGCAGTACTTC.